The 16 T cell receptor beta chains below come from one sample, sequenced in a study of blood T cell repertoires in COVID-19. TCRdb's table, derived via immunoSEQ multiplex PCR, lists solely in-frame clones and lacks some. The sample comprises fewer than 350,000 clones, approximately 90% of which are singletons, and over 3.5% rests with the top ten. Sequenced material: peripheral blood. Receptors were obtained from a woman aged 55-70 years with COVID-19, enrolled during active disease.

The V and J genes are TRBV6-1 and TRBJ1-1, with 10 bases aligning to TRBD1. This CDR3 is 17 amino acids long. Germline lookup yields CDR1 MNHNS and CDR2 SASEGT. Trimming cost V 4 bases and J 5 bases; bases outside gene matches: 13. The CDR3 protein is CASSGPRQGAFLTEAFF. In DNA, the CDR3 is TGTGCCAGCAGTGGTCCGAGACAGGGGGCCTTTCTGACTGAAGCTTTCTTT.

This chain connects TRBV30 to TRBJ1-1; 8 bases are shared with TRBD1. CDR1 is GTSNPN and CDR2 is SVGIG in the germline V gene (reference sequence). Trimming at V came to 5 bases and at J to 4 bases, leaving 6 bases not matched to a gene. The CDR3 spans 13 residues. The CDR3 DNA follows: TGTGCCTGGGACAGGGGCACTGGCACTGAAGCTTTCTTT. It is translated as CAWDRGTGTEAFF.

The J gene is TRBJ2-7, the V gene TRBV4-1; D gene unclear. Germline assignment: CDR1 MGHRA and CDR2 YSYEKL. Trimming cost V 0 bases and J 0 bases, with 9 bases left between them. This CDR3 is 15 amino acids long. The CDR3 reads CASSQDPVRSYEQYF. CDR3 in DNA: TGCGCCAGCAGCCAAGATCCCGTGCGCTCCTACGAGCAGTACTTC.

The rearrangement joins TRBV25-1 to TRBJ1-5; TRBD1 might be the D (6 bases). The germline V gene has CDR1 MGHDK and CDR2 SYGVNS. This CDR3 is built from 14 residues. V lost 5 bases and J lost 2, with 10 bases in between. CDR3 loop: CASSSSGGNQPQHF. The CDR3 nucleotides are TGTGCCAGCAGTAGCTCAGGGGGCAATCAGCCCCAGCATTTT.

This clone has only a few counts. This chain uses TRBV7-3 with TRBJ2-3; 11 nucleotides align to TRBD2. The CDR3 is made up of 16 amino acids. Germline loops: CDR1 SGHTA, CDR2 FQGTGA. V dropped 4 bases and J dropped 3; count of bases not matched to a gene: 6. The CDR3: CASSSTSGGSTDTQYF. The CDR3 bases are TGTGCCAGCAGCTCAACTAGCGGGGGCTCGACAGATACGCAGTATTTT.

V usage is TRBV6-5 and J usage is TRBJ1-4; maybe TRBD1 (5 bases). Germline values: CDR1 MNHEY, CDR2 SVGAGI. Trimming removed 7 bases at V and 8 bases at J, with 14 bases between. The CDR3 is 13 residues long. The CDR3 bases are TGTGCCAGCACCCAGGGTTTTGAAGAAAAACTGTTTTTT. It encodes CASTQGFEEKLFF.

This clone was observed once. The CDR3 DNA is TGTGCCAGCAGCTTACGAGGGGGCGCTGAGACCCAGTACTTC. Encoded protein: CASSLRGGAETQYF. V usage is TRBV5-4 and J usage is TRBJ2-5, with 7 bases matching TRBD1. The CDR3 has 14 residues. CDR1 is SGHNT and CDR2 is YYREEE in the germline V gene (reference sequence). With 2 bases clipped from V and 5 bases from J, the junction kept 6 bases outside the gene matches.

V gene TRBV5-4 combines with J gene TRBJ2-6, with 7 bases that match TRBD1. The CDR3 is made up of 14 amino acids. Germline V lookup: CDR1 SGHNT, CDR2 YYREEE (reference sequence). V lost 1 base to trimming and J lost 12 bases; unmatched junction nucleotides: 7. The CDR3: CASSLFDREGVLTF. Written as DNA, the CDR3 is TGTGCCAGCAGCTTGTTCGACAGGGAAGGCGTCCTGACTTTC. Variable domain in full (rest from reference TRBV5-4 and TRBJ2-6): ETGVTQSPTHLIKTRGQQVTLRCSSQSGHNTVSWYQQALGQGPQFIFQYYREEENGRGNFPPRFSGLQFPNYSSELNVNALELDDSALYLCASSLFDREGVLTFGAGSRLTVL.

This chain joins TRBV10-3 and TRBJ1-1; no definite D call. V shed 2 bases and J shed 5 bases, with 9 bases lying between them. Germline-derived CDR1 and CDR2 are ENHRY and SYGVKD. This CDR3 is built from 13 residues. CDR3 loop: CAISENGVTEAFF. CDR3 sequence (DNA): TGTGCCATCAGTGAGAACGGGGTGACTGAAGCTTTCTTT.

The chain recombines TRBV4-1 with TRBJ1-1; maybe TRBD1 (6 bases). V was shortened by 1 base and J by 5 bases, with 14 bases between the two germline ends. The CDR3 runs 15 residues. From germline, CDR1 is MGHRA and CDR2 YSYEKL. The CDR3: CASSQGGGRRTEAFF. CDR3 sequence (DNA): TGCGCCAGCAGCCAAGGGGGGGGGCGGCGGACTGAAGCTTTCTTT.

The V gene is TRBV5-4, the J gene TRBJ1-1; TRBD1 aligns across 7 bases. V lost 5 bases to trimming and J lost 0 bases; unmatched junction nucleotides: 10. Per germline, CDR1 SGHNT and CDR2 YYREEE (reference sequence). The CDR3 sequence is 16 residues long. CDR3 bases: TGTGCCAGCAGTCCTTCAGGGGGTTACATGAACACTGAAGCTTTCTTT. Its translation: CASSPSGGYMNTEAFF.

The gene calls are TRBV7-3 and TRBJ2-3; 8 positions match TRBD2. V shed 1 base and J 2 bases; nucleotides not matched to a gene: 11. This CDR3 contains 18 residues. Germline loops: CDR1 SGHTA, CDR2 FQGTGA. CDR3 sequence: CASSLRGASGQNTDTQYF. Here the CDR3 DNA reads TGTGCCAGCAGCTTAAGGGGGGCTAGCGGGCAAAACACAGATACGCAGTATTTT. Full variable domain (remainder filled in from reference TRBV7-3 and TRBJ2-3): GAGVSQTPSNKVTEKGKYVELRCDPISGHTALYWYRQSLGQGPEFLIYFQGTGAADDSGLPNDRFFAVRPEGSVSTLKIQRTERGDSAVYLCASSLRGASGQNTDTQYFGPGTRLTVL.

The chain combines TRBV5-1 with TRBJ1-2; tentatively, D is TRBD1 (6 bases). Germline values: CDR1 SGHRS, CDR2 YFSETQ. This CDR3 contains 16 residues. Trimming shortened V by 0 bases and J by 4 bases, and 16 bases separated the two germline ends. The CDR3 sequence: CASSLAGQRVGYGYTF. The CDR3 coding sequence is TGCGCCAGCAGCTTGGCAGGACAGCGCGTGGGCTATGGCTACACCTTC. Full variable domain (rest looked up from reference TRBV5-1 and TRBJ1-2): KAGVTQTPRYLIKTRGQQVTLSCSPISGHRSVSWYQQTPGQGLQFLFEYFSETQRNKGNFPGRFSGRQFSNSRSEMNVSTLELGDSALYLCASSLAGQRVGYGYTFGSGTRLTVV.

The CDR3 loop is CASTVTGYSNQPQHF. DNA for the CDR3: TGTGCCAGCACGGTGACGGGGTATAGCAATCAGCCCCAGCATTTT. J is TRBJ1-5 and V is TRBV6-5; no reliable D call. Trimming took 7 bases from V and 0 from J, leaving 13 bases between them. The length of the CDR3 is 15 residues. Germline-derived CDR1 and CDR2 are MNHEY and SVGAGI.

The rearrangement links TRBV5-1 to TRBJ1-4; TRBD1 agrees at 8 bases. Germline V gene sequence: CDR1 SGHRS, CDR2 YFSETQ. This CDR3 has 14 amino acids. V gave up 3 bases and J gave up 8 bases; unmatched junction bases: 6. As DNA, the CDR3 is TGCGCCAGCAGCTGGGACAGGCGAGGCGAAAAACTGTTTTTT. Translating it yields CASSWDRRGEKLFF.

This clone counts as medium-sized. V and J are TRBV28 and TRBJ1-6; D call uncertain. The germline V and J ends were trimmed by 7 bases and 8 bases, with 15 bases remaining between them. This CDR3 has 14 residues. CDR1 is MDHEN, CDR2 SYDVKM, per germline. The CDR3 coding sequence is TGTGCCAGCAATAGGCCATCGGACTATTCACCCCTCCACTTT. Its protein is CASNRPSDYSPLHF.